The rows below give T cell receptor beta chains drawn from one sample of a study of identical twins. TCRdb recomputed calls from the 5' RACE reads with MiXCR, one row per CDR3 protein. The sample records fewer than 250,000 distinct CDR3 sequences, about 7.5% being singletons. This same sample was also taken into another study, of yellow fever vaccine responses in identical twins.

The sequencing sample was made of memory (CD45RO+) T cells sorted from blood. These receptors came from a woman between 18 and 29 years old in good health. Each CDR3 is given with its conserved first and last residue. A D gene is named only where the DNA matches it firmly. Expanded clones get a size class; other rows say once, few or many, or leave the size out.

size: .
V: TRBV11-2
D: .
J: TRBJ1-5
DNA: TGTGCCAGCAGCTTTGGGGTGGATCAGCCCCAGCATTTT
CDR3: CASSFGVDQPQHF

size: many
V: TRBV20-1
D: .
J: TRBJ1-2
DNA: TGCAGTGCCCATACGACAGGAAACTATGGCTACACCTTC
CDR3: CSAHTTGNYGYTF

size: many
V: TRBV29-1
D: TRBD1
J: TRBJ1-1
DNA: TGCAGCGCAAGACAGGGTTTGAACACTGAAGCTTTCTTT
CDR3: CSARQGLNTEAFF

size: many
V: TRBV9
D: TRBD2
J: TRBJ2-2
DNA: TGTGCCAGCAGCCCCTCTTCCGGGGGGGTGAACACCGGGGAGCTGTTTTTT
CDR3: CASSPSSGGVNTGELFF

size: few
V: TRBV28
D: TRBD1
J: TRBJ1-3
DNA: TGTGCCAGCAGGGGACAGGGTTACACCTCTGGAAACACCATATATTTT
CDR3: CASRGQGYTSGNTIYF

size: many
V: TRBV7-8
D: .
J: TRBJ2-7
DNA: TGTGCCAGCAGCCCATTTCAAGGTCCTACCTACGAGCAGTACTTC
CDR3: CASSPFQGPTYEQYF

size: .
V: TRBV28
D: .
J: TRBJ2-5
DNA: TGTGCCAGCAGTTTCCCACCACCCGGGGCGACCCAGTACTTC
CDR3: CASSFPPPGATQYF

size: few
V: TRBV2
D: .
J: TRBJ2-7
DNA: TGTGCCAGCAGTGAATGGGCTTTCTACGAGCAGTACTTC
CDR3: CASSEWAFYEQYF

size: few
V: TRBV4-1
D: .
J: TRBJ1-5
DNA: TGCGCCAGCAGCCAAGCGGAGGGCTATAGCAATCAGCCCCAGCATTTT
CDR3: CASSQAEGYSNQPQHF

size: .
V: TRBV6-1
D: .
J: TRBJ2-3
DNA: TGTGCCAGCATTGCGGACTACGGGACCGGGGATACGCAGTATTTT
CDR3: CASIADYGTGDTQYF

size: few
V: TRBV4-3
D: .
J: TRBJ2-1
DNA: TGCGCCAGCAGCCAAGGGCTAGAAAATTACAATGAGCAGTTCTTC
CDR3: CASSQGLENYNEQFF

size: few
V: TRBV2
D: .
J: TRBJ2-4
DNA: TGTGCCAGCAGTGAAGCTAGATCAAGAACCACCAAATCCAAAAACATTCAGTACTTC
CDR3: CASSEARSRTTKSKNIQYF

size: .
V: TRBV3-1
D: .
J: TRBJ2-7
DNA: TGTGCCAGCAGCCAAGAAGGGGCAGGGCCCTACGAGCAGTACTTC
CDR3: CASSQEGAGPYEQYF

size: .
V: TRBV7-8
D: TRBD1
J: TRBJ2-7
DNA: TGTGCCAGCAGCTTTAGGACAGGGGACTACGAGCAGTACTTC
CDR3: CASSFRTGDYEQYF

size: many
V: TRBV3-1
D: TRBD1
J: TRBJ1-1
DNA: TGTGCCAGCAGCCCGCCAAAACAGGGGAAGGCTTTCTTT
CDR3: CASSPPKQGKAFF

size: few
V: TRBV7-3
D: .
J: TRBJ2-7
DNA: TGTGCCAGCAGCCGTTTCCAATTCGACGAGCAGTACTTC
CDR3: CASSRFQFDEQYF

size: few
V: TRBV2
D: TRBD1
J: TRBJ2-3
DNA: TGTGCCAGCAGTACCGACAGGGGGCTCGATACGCAGTATTTT
CDR3: CASSTDRGLDTQYF

size: .
V: TRBV9
D: .
J: TRBJ2-2
DNA: TGTGCCAGCAGCTCGACAGGGAACACCGGGGAGCTGTTTTTT
CDR3: CASSSTGNTGELFF

size: .
V: TRBV6-6
D: .
J: TRBJ1-1
DNA: TGTGCCAGCAGTTCCGCCGGGACTGAAGCTTTCTTT
CDR3: CASSSAGTEAFF

size: many
V: TRBV20-1
D: .
J: TRBJ1-1
DNA: TGCAGTGCCCCGTGGGACACTGAAGCTTTCTTT
CDR3: CSAPWDTEAFF